This T cell receptor beta chain originates from a study of PD-1 blockade in mismatch repair-deficient tumors. Overall study: All were previously treated, progressing patients with eleven to twelve mismatch repair-deficient cancer types.

The method was immunoSEQ multiplex PCR; TCRdb's version includes in-frame clones alone and lacks a portion of them. Of tens of thousands of clones listed, around 80% are singletons. Losses at the gene ends were 3 bases for V and 2 bases for J; bases not matched to a gene: 5. The CDR3 runs to 15 residues. CDR1 KGHSH and CDR2 LQKENI come from the germline V gene. All patients were mismatch repair deficient, assessed by either PCR or immunohistochemistry. TCR sequencing covered three patients who responded to pembrolizumab. The input for sequencing was PBMCs, taken roughly 39 weeks after starting pembrolizumab. The chain employs TRBV18 and TRBJ2-7, with 9 bases fitting TRBD1. The source is an adult with mismatch repair-deficient cancer. The CDR3 loop is CASSPTGGIAYEQYF. The DNA for the CDR3 is TGTGCCAGCTCACCTACAGGGGGCATCGCCTACGAGCAGTACTTC.